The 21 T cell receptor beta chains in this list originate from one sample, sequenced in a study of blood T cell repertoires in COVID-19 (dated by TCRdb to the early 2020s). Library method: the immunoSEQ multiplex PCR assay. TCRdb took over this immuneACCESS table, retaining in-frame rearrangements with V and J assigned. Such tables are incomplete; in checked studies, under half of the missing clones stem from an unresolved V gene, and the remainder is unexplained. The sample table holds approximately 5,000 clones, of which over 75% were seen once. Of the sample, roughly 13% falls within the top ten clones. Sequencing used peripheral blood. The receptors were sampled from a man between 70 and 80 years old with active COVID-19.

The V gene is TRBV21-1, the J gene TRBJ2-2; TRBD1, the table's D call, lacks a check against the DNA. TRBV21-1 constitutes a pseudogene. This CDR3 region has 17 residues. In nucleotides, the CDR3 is TGTGCCAGCAGCAAAGTCGGGACAGGGCCGAACACCGGGGAGCTGTTTTTT. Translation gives CASSKVGTGPNTGELFF.

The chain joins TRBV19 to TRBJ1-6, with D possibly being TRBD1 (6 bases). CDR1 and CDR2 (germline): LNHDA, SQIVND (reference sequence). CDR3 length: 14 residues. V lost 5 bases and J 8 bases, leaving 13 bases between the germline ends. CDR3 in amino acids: CASSRRQADSPLHF. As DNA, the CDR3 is TGTGCCAGTAGTCGCCGACAGGCGGATTCACCCCTCCACTTT.

The CDR3 region is CASSLGQDTQPQHF. The CDR3, as DNA: TGCGCCAGCAGCTTGGGGCAGGACACTCAGCCCCAGCATTTT. The chain recombines TRBV5-1 with TRBJ1-5; D perhaps matches TRBD1 (5 bases). From germline, CDR1 is SGHRS and CDR2 YFSETQ. The CDR3 covers 14 residues. V was shortened by 0 bases and J by 6 bases, with 10 bases between the two germline ends.

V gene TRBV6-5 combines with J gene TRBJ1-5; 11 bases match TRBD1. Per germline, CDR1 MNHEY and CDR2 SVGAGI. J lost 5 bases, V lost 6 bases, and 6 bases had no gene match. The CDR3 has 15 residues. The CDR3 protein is CASRGQGAGYQPQHF. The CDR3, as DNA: TGTGCCAGCAGAGGACAGGGGGCGGGTTATCAGCCCCAGCATTTT.

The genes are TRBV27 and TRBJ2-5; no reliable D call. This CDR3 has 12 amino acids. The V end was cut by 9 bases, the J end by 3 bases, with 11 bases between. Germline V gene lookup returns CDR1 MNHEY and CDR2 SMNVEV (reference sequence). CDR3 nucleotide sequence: TGTGCCAGTGACCGGGTTAAAGAGACCCAGTACTTC. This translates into CASDRVKETQYF.

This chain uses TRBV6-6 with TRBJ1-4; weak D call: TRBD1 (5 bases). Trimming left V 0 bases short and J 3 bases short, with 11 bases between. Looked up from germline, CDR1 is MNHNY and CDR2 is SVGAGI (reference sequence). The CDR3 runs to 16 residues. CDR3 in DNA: TGTGCCAGCAGTTACTCTGACAGAGTACCTAATGAAAAACTGTTTTTT. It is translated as CASSYSDRVPNEKLFF.

The CDR3 spells CASSAARAVGYTF. For the CDR3, the DNA is TGTGCCAGCAGCGCCGCCAGGGCGGTTGGCTACACCTTC. The chain has TRBV11-2 and TRBJ1-2; weak D call: TRBD1 (5 bases). Germline CDR1 is SGHAT and CDR2 is FQNNGV. Trimming removed 5 bases at V and 7 bases at J, with 14 bases between. This CDR3 region has 13 residues. The whole variable domain, remainder taken from reference TRBV11-2 and TRBJ1-2, is EAGVAQSPRYKIIEKRQSVAFWCNPISGHATLYWYQQILGQGPKLLIQFQNNGVVDDSQLPKDRFSAERLKGVDSTLKIQPAKLEDSAVYLCASSAARAVGYTFGSGTRLTVV.

The CDR3 is CASSATGGANYGYTF. CDR3 DNA: TGTGCCAGCAGCGCAACAGGGGGCGCAAACTATGGCTACACCTTC. This rearrangement joins TRBV7-9 to TRBJ1-2; 9 nucleotides match TRBD1. This CDR3 is 15 amino acids long. The germline gives CDR1 SEHNR, CDR2 FQNEAQ (reference sequence). V shed 5 bases and J 2 bases; nucleotides not matched to a gene: 6.

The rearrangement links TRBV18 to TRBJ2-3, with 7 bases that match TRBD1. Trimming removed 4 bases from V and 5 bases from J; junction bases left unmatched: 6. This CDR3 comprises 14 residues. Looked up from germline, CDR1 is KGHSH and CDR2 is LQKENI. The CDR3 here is CASSLDQGEDTQYF. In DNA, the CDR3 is TGTGCCAGCTCACTTGACCAGGGGGAAGATACGCAGTATTTT. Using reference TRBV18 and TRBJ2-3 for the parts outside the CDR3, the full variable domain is NAGVMQNPRHLVRRRGQEARLRCSPMKGHSHVYWYRQLPEEGLKFMVYLQKENIIDESGMPKERFSAEFPKEGPSILRIQQVVRGDSAAYFCASSLDQGEDTQYFGPGTRLTVL.

The CDR3 region is CASSSAMGQEVTGELFF. CDR3 DNA: TGTGCCAGCAGCTCCGCTATGGGACAGGAGGTCACCGGGGAGCTGTTTTTT. This chain uses TRBV5-4 with TRBJ2-2, with 8 bases that match TRBD1. The germline V gene encodes CDR1 SGHNT and CDR2 YYREEE (reference sequence). Unmatched junction bases numbered 11, after V lost 3 bases and J lost 4 bases. The CDR3 consists of 17 residues.

In nucleotides, the CDR3 is TGTGCCAGTAGAAACAGGGGACCCACTGAAGCTTTCTTT. It encodes CASRNRGPTEAFF. The chain combines TRBV19 with TRBJ1-1; the match to TRBD1 covers 7 bases. The junction had 5 bases not matched to a gene; V was cut back by 6 bases and J by 4 bases. CDR3 length equals 13 residues. Germline loops: CDR1 LNHDA, CDR2 SQIVND (reference sequence).

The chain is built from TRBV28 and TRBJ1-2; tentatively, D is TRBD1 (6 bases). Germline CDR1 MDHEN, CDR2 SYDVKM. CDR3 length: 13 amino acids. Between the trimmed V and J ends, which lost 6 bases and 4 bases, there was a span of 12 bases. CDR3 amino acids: CASRVGQFYGYTF. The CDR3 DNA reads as TGTGCCAGCAGAGTCGGACAGTTCTATGGCTACACCTTC.

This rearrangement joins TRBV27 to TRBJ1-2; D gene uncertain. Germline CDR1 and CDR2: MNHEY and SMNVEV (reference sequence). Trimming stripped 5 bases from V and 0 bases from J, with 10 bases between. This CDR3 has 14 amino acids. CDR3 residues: CASSPGVANYGYTF. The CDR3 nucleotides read TGTGCCAGCAGTCCCGGGGTAGCTAACTATGGCTACACCTTC.

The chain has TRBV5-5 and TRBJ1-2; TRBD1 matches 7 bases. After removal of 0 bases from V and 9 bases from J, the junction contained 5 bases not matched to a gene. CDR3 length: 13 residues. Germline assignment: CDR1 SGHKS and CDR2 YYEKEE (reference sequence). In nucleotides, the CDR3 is TGTGCCAGCAGCTTGGACCTAGGGGGCCGCTACACCTTC. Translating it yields CASSLDLGGRYTF.

CDR3 in amino acids: CASSLDTRYEQYF. CDR3 coding DNA: TGTGCCAGCAGCTTAGATACGAGGTACGAGCAGTACTTC. The chain employs TRBV11-2 and TRBJ2-7; D is unclear. The CDR3 is 13 amino acids. Between the trimmed V and J ends, which lost 0 bases and 4 bases, there was a span of 7 bases. From germline, CDR1 is SGHAT and CDR2 FQNNGV.

CDR3: CASGRGLDEQYF. The CDR3 bases are TGTGCCAGCGGGAGGGGGTTGGACGAGCAGTACTTC. This chain links TRBV6-6 with TRBJ2-7; D perhaps matches TRBD2 (7 bases). The CDR3 sequence is 12 residues long. The V end was cut by 8 bases, the J end by 5 bases, with 13 bases between. Germline CDR1 and CDR2: MNHNY and SVGAGI (reference sequence).

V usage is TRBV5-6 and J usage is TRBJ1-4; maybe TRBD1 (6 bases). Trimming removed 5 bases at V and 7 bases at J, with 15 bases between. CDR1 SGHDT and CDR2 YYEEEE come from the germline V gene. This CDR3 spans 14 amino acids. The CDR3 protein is CASRGEGDREKLFF. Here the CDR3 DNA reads TGTGCCAGCAGGGGTGAGGGGGATCGTGAAAAACTGTTTTTT.

The CDR3 reads CASSYLNTGELFF. The CDR3 DNA reads TGTGCCAGCAGTTACCTGAACACCGGGGAGCTGTTTTTT. This rearrangement joins TRBV6-2 or TRBV6-3 to TRBJ2-2; no firm D call. Germline V gene sequence: CDR1 MNHEY, CDR2 SVGEGT. This CDR3 contains 13 residues. Trimming stripped 2 bases from V and 1 base from J, with 2 bases between.

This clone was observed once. CDR3 coding DNA: TGTGCCAGTACCTGGGGCTCGGCAGAGCCCACTGAAGCTTTCTTT. Protein sequence: CASTWGSAEPTEAFF. This rearrangement joins TRBV19 to TRBJ1-1; a weak D match, TRBD1 (5 bases). Germline lookup yields CDR1 LNHDA and CDR2 SQIVND (reference sequence). The CDR3 is 15 residues long. The V gene lost 7 bases and the J gene lost 4 bases, with 19 bases spanning the gap.

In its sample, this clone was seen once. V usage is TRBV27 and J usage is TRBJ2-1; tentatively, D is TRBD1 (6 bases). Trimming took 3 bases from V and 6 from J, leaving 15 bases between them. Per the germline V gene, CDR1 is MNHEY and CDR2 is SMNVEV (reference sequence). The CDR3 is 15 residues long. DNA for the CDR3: TGTGCCAGCAGTTTTTCGGACAGAATCCCCAATGAGCAGTTCTTC. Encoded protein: CASSFSDRIPNEQFF.

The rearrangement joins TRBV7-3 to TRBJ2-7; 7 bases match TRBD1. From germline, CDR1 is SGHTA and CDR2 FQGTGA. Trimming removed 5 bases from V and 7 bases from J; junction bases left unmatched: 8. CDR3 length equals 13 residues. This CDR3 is CASSIEDRREQYF. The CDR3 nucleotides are TGTGCCAGCAGCATAGAGGACAGGAGAGAGCAGTACTTC.